Listed here are 5 T cell receptor beta chains from one sample, sequenced in a study of identical twins. TCRdb redid the calling of the 5' RACE reads with MiXCR, one entry per CDR3 protein. The top ten hold 7.2% of the sample, which has some 300,000 distinct CDR3 sequences, 10% to 15% seen once. A further study also used this sample, focusing on yellow fever vaccine responses in identical twins.

The sequenced material came from CD8+ T cells sorted from blood. The source is a woman younger than 30 in good health.

This clonotype was seen a handful of times. The J gene is TRBJ2-7, the V gene TRBV2; 8 bases map to TRBD2. There are 12 residues in the CDR3. Germline trimming cut 8 bases from V and 3 bases from J; bases unmatched to any gene: 3. From germline, CDR1 is SNHLY and CDR2 FYNNEI. CDR3 amino acids: CASSTSDYEQYF. The CDR3 bases are TGTGCCAGCTCGACTAGCGACTACGAGCAGTACTTC.

This clonotype was recorded at least ten times. The chain couples TRBV24-1 to TRBJ2-5, with D possibly matching TRBD1 (5 bases). There are 13 residues in the CDR3. Germline CDR1 reads KGHDR; CDR2 reads SFDVKD. The ends were cut back, 5 bases at V and 3 bases at J, with 9 bases in the middle. The CDR3 protein is CATSAGPKETQYF. CDR3 DNA sequence: TGTGCCACCAGTGCAGGGCCAAAAGAGACCCAGTACTTC.

Only a few counts were recorded for this clonotype. The chain links TRBV7-6 to TRBJ2-1; D may be TRBD2 (5 bases). Germline loops: CDR1 SGHVS, CDR2 FNYEAQ. V lost 6 bases to trimming and J lost 7 bases, with 13 bases between them. The CDR3 has 13 residues. This CDR3 reads CASSYVRGNEQFF. For the CDR3, the DNA is TGTGCCAGCAGTTATGTACGAGGGAATGAGCAGTTCTTC.

V gene TRBV5-6 combines with J gene TRBJ2-7; tentatively, D is TRBD1 (6 bases). Germline CDR1 SGHDT, CDR2 YYEEEE. This CDR3 comprises 14 residues. Trimming shortened V by 4 bases and J by 2 bases, and 13 bases separated the two germline ends. The CDR3 here is CASSAGDDPYEQYF. In DNA form, the CDR3 reads TGTGCCAGCAGCGCAGGGGACGACCCCTACGAGCAGTACTTC.

The rearrangement uses TRBV6-1 and TRBJ2-3, with 9 bases that match TRBD2. The germline V gene encodes CDR1 MNHNS and CDR2 SASEGT. After removal of 2 bases from V and 4 bases from J, the junction contained 7 bases not matched to a gene. This CDR3 is built from 16 residues. The CDR3 loop is CASSERAAGGADTQYF. In DNA, the CDR3 is TGTGCCAGCAGTGAAAGGGCAGCGGGGGGCGCAGATACGCAGTATTTT.